One sample yielded the 3 T cell receptor beta chains listed below, sequenced in a study of cytomegalovirus exposure and HLA in healthy donors (dated by TCRdb to between 2016 and 2019). Library generation was performed with the immunoSEQ multiplex PCR assay. For the multiplex PCR, a mixture combining 60 forward primers for TCR Vbeta segments and 13 reverse primers for TCR Jbeta segments was used. What TCRdb holds here is the immuneACCESS table cut down to in-frame rearrangements. Part of the clones is not present; checked against another copy, under half of the missing clones reflect an unresolved V gene, and the others are unexplained. For this sample the table gives 160,000 or so clones, of which approximately 78% were detected only once. Roughly 2.5% of the sample comes from the top ten. Sequenced: PBMCs. All receptors derive from a human donor in good health.

This clone has a handful of counts. The chain carries TRBV2 and TRBJ1-1; 8 nucleotides line up with TRBD1. This CDR3 has 12 amino acids. The V gene end was trimmed by 3 bases and the J gene end by 6 bases; junction bases not matched to a gene: 0. Germline assignment: CDR1 SNHLY and CDR2 FYNNEI. CDR3 residues: CASSETGAEAFF. The CDR3 coding sequence is TGTGCCAGCAGTGAGACAGGGGCTGAAGCTTTCTTT.

This chain connects TRBV21-1 to TRBJ2-7; the DNA was not used to check the table's D call, TRBD1. TRBV21-1 is listed as a pseudogene. The CDR3 extends over 14 amino acids. CDR3 nucleotide sequence: TGTGCCAGCAGCACCCCGGGACAGGTCTACGAGCAGTACTTC. Protein product: CASSTPGQVYEQYF.

The rearrangement joins TRBV10-3 to TRBJ1-5, with TRBD1 matching 7 bases. Unmatched junction bases numbered 6, after V lost 4 bases and J lost 6 bases. Germline V gene lookup returns CDR1 ENHRY and CDR2 SYGVKD. This CDR3 has 14 residues. CDR3 nucleotides: TGTGCCATCAGTGGAGGAGGGGGCGGTCAGCCCCAGCATTTT. Protein: CAISGGGGGQPQHF.